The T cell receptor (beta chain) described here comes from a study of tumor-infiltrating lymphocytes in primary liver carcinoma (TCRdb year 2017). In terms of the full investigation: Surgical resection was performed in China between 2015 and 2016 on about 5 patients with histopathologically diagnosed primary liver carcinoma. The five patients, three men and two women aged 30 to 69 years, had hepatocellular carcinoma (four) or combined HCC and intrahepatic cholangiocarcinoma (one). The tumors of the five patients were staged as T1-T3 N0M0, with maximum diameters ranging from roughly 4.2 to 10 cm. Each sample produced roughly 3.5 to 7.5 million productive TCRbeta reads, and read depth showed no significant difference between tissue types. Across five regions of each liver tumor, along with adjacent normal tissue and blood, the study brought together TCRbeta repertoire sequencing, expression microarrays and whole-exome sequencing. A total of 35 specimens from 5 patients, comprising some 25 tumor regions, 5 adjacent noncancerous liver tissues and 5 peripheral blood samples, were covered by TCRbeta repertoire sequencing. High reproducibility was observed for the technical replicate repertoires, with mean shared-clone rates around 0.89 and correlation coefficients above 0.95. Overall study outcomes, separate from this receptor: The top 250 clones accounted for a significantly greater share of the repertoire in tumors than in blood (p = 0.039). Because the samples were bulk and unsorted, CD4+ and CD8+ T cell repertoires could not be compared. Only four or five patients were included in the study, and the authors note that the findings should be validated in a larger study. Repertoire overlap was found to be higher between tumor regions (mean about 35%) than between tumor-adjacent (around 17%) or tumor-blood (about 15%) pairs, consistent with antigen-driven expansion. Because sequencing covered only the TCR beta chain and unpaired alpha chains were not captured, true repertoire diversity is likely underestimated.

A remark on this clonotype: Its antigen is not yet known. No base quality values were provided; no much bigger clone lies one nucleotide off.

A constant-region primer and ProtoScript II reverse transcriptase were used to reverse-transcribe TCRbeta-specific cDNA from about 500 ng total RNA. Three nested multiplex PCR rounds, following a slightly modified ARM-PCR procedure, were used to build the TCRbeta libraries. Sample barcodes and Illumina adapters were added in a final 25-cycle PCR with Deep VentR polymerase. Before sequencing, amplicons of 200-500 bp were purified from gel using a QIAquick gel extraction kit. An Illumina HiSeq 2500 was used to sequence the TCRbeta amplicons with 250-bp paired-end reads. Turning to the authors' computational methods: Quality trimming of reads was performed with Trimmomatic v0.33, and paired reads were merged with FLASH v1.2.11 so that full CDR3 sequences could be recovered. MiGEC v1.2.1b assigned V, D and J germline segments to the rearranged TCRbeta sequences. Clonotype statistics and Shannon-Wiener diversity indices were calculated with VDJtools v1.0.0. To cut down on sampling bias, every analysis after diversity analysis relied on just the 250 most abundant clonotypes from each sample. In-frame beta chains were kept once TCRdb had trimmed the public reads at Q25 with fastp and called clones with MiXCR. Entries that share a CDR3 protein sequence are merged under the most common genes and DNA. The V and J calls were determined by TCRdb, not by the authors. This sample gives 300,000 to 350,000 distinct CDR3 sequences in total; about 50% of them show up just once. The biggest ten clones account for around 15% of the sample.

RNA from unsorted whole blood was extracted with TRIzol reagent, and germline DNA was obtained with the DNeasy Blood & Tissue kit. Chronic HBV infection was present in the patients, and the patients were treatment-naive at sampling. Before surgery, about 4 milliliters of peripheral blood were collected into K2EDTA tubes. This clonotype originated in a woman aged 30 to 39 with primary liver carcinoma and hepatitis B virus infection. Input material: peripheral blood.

The CDR3 reads as follows: CASSLDSTSTGELFF. The nucleotides are TGCGCCAGCAGCCTGGACTCCACGAGCACCGGGGAGCTGTTTTTT. The sequence is built from TRBV4-1 and TRBJ2-2, with TRBD2 perhaps the D gene, on 5 matching bases. From the cysteine up to the phenylalanine, the CDR3 has a length of 15 residues. Only the CDR3 portion is preserved as DNA: 45 bases, with reading frame beginning at the first base. CDR1 and CDR2, per the germline V gene, are MGHRA and YSYEKL. V loses 4 bases of germline sequence and J loses 4 bases, and the interval between the two ends is 13 bases.